The clone carrying this T cell receptor (beta chain) appeared many times. Its antigen is unidentified. cDNA was made by 5'RACE with 10-nucleotide random UMIs. Using its own MiXCR run on the 5' RACE reads, TCRdb lists one record per CDR3 protein. Found here are nearly 45,000 distinct CDR3 sequences, about 22% of them singletons; the top ten hold approximately 4.2%. Germline V gene data show CDR1 as SQVTM and CDR2 as ANQGSEA. This CDR3 comprises 14 residues. Trimming removed 7 bases from V and 5 bases from J, with 19 bases in between. This sample is drawn from a study of neurological immune-mediated disorders. Findings and limits, study-wide: Healthy controls had more TCR clonal expansion than multiple sclerosis, which showed the least, whereas HTLV-1-associated myelopathy showed the most. Because no CDR3 amino acid sequences were shared across subjects by expanded clones, private repertoires were suggested in all groups.

Described time point: technical triplicate 3. The unsorted libraries originated from 2 million PBMCs that had been stored at -80 C. The TCR was taken from a man between 60 and 70 years old with HTLV-1-associated myelopathy (HAM/TSP). The genes are TRBV29-1 and TRBJ2-3; possibly TRBD1 or TRBD2 for D (6 bases each). Source material: PBMCs. This CDR3 is CSARDSGTRDTQYF. The DNA of the CDR3 is TGCAGCGCCCGGGACTCCGGGACAAGAGATACGCAGTATTTT.